These 25 T cell receptor beta chains came from one sample sequenced in a study of T cell repertoires in cytomegalovirus infection. MiXCR, applied by TCRdb to the reads, yields one record per CDR3 protein. Here the sample spans a few hundred thousand distinct CDR3 sequences, roughly 13% being singletons. Sequencing was carried out using PBMCs. These receptors originate from a human donor in good health (CMV status not recorded). Some clones in this sample may be carry-over from other donors' samples.

This sequence joins TRBV5-1 and TRBJ1-5; 9 bases are a match to TRBD1. J was trimmed by 1 base and V by 1 base; bases with no gene match: 3. The CDR3 totals 16 residues. Germline V CDR1 and CDR2: SGHRS, YFSETQ. The chain's CDR3 is CASSLTGGVSNQPQHF. In DNA, the CDR3 is TGCGCCAGCAGCTTGACAGGGGGCGTGAGCAATCAGCCCCAGCATTTT.

This clonotype was counted many times. J is TRBJ2-5 and V is TRBV6-5, with no clear D. V lost 0 bases, J lost 2 bases, and 22 bases lay in between. In germline, CDR1 is MNHEY, CDR2 SVGAGI. CDR3 size: 19 residues. DNA of the CDR3: TGTGCCAGCAGTTACTCGATTTATCCAGACGGTGATTTTCAAGAGACCCAGTACTTC. It translates to CASSYSIYPDGDFQETQYF.

CDR3 amino acids: CASSPSSGANVLTF. CDR3 in DNA: TGTGCCAGCAGCCCAAGCTCTGGGGCCAACGTCCTGACTTTC. This chain connects TRBV11-1 to TRBJ2-6; no definite D call. The germline V and J ends were trimmed by 5 bases and 0 bases, with 5 bases remaining between them. Germline CDR1 is SGHAT and CDR2 is FQDESV (reference sequence). CDR3 size: 14 residues.

CDR3 in amino acids: CASSELVAGLTGELFF. The CDR3 DNA is TGTGCCAGCAGTGAATTGGTAGCGGGGCTAACCGGGGAGCTGTTTTTT. V gene TRBV6-1 combines with J gene TRBJ2-2, with TRBD2 matching over 8 bases. CDR3 length: 16 residues. The V gene end was trimmed by 2 bases and the J gene end by 5 bases; junction bases not matched to a gene: 7. Germline lookup yields CDR1 MNHNS and CDR2 SASEGT.

The rearrangement uses TRBV5-4 and TRBJ1-1; TRBD1 might be the D (5 bases). Germline lookup yields CDR1 SGHNT and CDR2 YYREEE (reference sequence). The length of the CDR3 is 13 residues. V lost 4 bases and J lost 6, with 13 bases in between. In DNA, the CDR3 is TGTGCCAGCAGCCTCACCCCCAGGGCTGAAGCTTTCTTT. It yields the protein CASSLTPRAEAFF.

Comment on this clonotype: This likely comes from a read error, as the CDR3 has no conserved phenylalanine or tryptophan at its end. The chain joins TRBV2 to TRBJ1-2; D possibly corresponds to TRBD1 (5 bases). The CDR3 loop spans 12 amino acids. In germline, CDR1 is SNHLY, CDR2 FYNNEI. V lost 2 bases to trimming and J lost 8 bases, with 9 bases between them. The CDR3 protein is CASSESGSGYTL. The CDR3 DNA is TGTGCCAGCAGTGAATCAGGGAGCGGCTACACCCTC.

This clonotype occurred a few times. The rearrangement uses TRBV10-3 and TRBJ2-5, with D perhaps assigned TRBD1 or TRBD2 (6 bases each). The germline V gene encodes CDR1 ENHRY and CDR2 SYGVKD. The CDR3 is 15 residues long. Trimming shortened V by 6 bases and J by 5 bases, and 19 bases separated the two germline ends. CDR3 sequence reads: CAISPRGPPMETQYF. CDR3 sequence (DNA): TGTGCCATCAGCCCCCGGGGGCCCCCGATGGAGACCCAGTACTTC.

This clonotype came up many times. The chain couples TRBV7-2 to TRBJ1-2; TRBD1 aligns across 7 bases. The V and J ends lost 1 base and 6 bases, in that order; junction bases with no gene match: 2. The CDR3 totals 13 residues. CDR1 is SGHTA, CDR2 FQGNSA, per germline. CDR3 DNA sequence: TGTGCCAGCAGCTTAGGCAGGGGGGATGGCTACACCTTC. Its translation is CASSLGRGDGYTF.

This clonotype has just a few counts. The chain carries TRBV20-1 and TRBJ2-7, with a weak D call TRBD1 (6 bases). V lost 6 bases to trimming and J lost 2 bases, with 14 bases between them. The germline CDR1 and CDR2 sequences are DFQATT and SNEGSKA (reference sequence). The CDR3 spans 13 residues. CDR3 nucleotides: TGCAGTGCCGCCTCCACAGGGACCTACGAGCAGTACTTC. Translation gives CSAASTGTYEQYF.

The rearrangement links TRBV19 to TRBJ1-1; perhaps TRBD1 as D (5 bases). Per the germline V gene, CDR1 is LNHDA and CDR2 is SQIVND (reference sequence). The CDR3 consists of 14 residues. Trimming shortened V by 3 bases and J by 5 bases, and 13 bases separated the two germline ends. This chain's CDR3 is CASSIWQGGTEAFF. The CDR3 DNA reads TGTGCCAGTAGTATCTGGCAGGGAGGTACTGAAGCTTTCTTT.

For this clonotype: A much larger clone sits a single nucleotide away, making a read error possible. V is TRBV7-2 and J is TRBJ1-2, with 8 bases identical to TRBD1. The V gene's germline CDR1 is SGHTA and CDR2 FQGNSA. The CDR3 has 17 amino acids. DNA for the CDR3: TGTGTCAGCAGCTTAGCCTTGCTAAGAGGACAGGGCTATGGCTACACCTTC. This gives the protein CVSSLALLRGQGYGYTF. Using reference TRBV7-2 and TRBJ1-2 for the parts outside the CDR3, the full variable domain is GAGVSQSPSNKVTEKGKDVELRCDPISGHTALYWYRQSLGQGLEFLIYFQGNSAPDKSGLPSDRFSAERTGGSVSTLTIQRTQQEDSAVYLCVSSLALLRGQGYGYTFGSGTRLTVV.

This clonotype appeared many times. The chain is built from TRBV4-1 and TRBJ2-5; D possibly corresponds to TRBD1 (5 bases). V lost 1 base and J lost 5, with 11 bases in between. CDR1 MGHRA and CDR2 YSYEKL come from the germline V gene. This CDR3 comprises 14 residues. For the CDR3, the DNA is TGCGCCAGCAGCCAAGGGGCAGGGTCGGAGACCCAGTACTTC. Its protein product is CASSQGAGSETQYF.

The V and J genes are TRBV10-3 and TRBJ1-2; possible D gene TRBD1, 6 bases. V was pared by 8 bases and J by 4 bases, with 14 bases between. Germline CDR1 and CDR2: ENHRY and SYGVKD. This CDR3 comprises 13 residues. As DNA, the CDR3 is TGTGCCATCCTGGGAACAGGGACCTATGGCTACACCTTC. Translating gives CAILGTGTYGYTF.

This clonotype has ten or more counts. V usage is TRBV19 and J usage is TRBJ2-1; maybe TRBD2 (6 bases). V was cut by 2 bases and J by 7 bases, with 18 bases left in between. Germline V gene lookup returns CDR1 LNHDA and CDR2 SQIVND (reference sequence). The CDR3 contains 16 residues. The CDR3 DNA reads as TGTGCCAGTAGTATAATTGGAGAAGGGGCGGGGAATGAGCAGTTCTTC. Translated, it gives CASSIIGEGAGNEQFF.

The rearrangement links TRBV28 to TRBJ1-5; D may be TRBD1 (5 bases). CDR3 size: 14 residues. Germline values: CDR1 MDHEN, CDR2 SYDVKM. Trimming pared 2 bases from V and 7 bases from J, leaving 12 bases between. CDR3 bases: TGTGCCAGCAGTTTAAGGCAGGGTGGCCAGCCCCAGCATTTT. Its translation: CASSLRQGGQPQHF.

This chain links TRBV10-3 with TRBJ2-7; 9 bases match TRBD1. V dropped 6 bases and J dropped 6; count of bases not matched to a gene: 9. Germline CDR1 and CDR2: ENHRY and SYGVKD. The CDR3 covers 14 residues. CDR3: CAIRDDRGVGEQYF. In nucleotides, the CDR3 is TGTGCCATCAGGGATGACAGGGGGGTTGGCGAGCAGTACTTC.

This clonotype appeared many times. This chain links TRBV7-2 with TRBJ1-2; tentatively, D is TRBD1 (5 bases). CDR1 and CDR2 (germline): SGHTA, FQGNSA. The CDR3 length is 16 residues. V was shortened by 5 bases and J by 6 bases, with 22 bases between the two germline ends. This chain's CDR3 is CASSPGTAGKNHGYTF. The CDR3 DNA reads as TGTGCCAGCAGCCCGGGGACCGCCGGAAAAAACCATGGCTACACCTTC. Supplemented by reference TRBV7-2 and TRBJ1-2, the full variable domain reads GAGVSQSPSNKVTEKGKDVELRCDPISGHTALYWYRQSLGQGLEFLIYFQGNSAPDKSGLPSDRFSAERTGGSVSTLTIQRTQQEDSAVYLCASSPGTAGKNHGYTFGSGTRLTVV.

There are many counts of this clonotype. The chain links TRBV7-9 to TRBJ2-3; possibly TRBD2 for D (5 bases). The V end was cut by 5 bases, the J end by 2 bases, with 11 bases between. Germline CDR1 is SEHNR and CDR2 is FQNEAQ (reference sequence). The CDR3 is 14 amino acids. Here the CDR3 reads CASSPEAYTDTQYF. Written as DNA, the CDR3 is TGTGCCAGCAGCCCGGAGGCCTACACAGATACGCAGTATTTT.

This clonotype is medium-sized by share. The chain couples TRBV7-2 to TRBJ2-5; the match to TRBD1 covers 9 bases. The CDR3 loop spans 15 amino acids. The junction had 5 bases not matched to a gene; V was cut back by 2 bases and J by 4 bases. Per germline, CDR1 SGHTA and CDR2 FQGNSA. DNA of the CDR3: TGTGCCAGCAGCTTAAGCACAGGGGGCGGAGAGACCCAGTACTTC. It translates to CASSLSTGGGETQYF.

The rearrangement uses TRBV29-1 and TRBJ2-7; D uncertain. Trimming shortened V by 4 bases and J by 3 bases, and 13 bases separated the two germline ends. Germline V gene data show CDR1 as SQVTM and CDR2 as ANQGSEA. CDR3 length: 13 amino acids. The CDR3 region is CSVGDRAVYEQYF. The CDR3 DNA reads as TGCAGCGTTGGCGATAGGGCGGTCTACGAGCAGTACTTC.

This clonotype has ten or more counts. The rearrangement links TRBV12-3 or TRBV12-4 to TRBJ1-1, with D maybe TRBD1 (5 bases). With 2 bases removed from V and 11 bases from J, the gap between germline ends came to 12 bases. CDR3 size: 12 residues. The CDR3 region has the DNA TGTGCCAGCAGTTTATTAGTAGGGGCTGCTTTCTTT. Translating it yields CASSLLVGAAFF.

Only a few counts were recorded for this clonotype. The rearrangement uses TRBV15 and TRBJ1-5; unclear D gene. Germline loops: CDR1 LNHNV, CDR2 YYDKDF (reference sequence). The CDR3 is 12 residues long. V was clipped by 0 bases and J by 6 bases, with 3 bases between them. CDR3 in DNA: TGTGCCACCAGCAGAGATGGTCAGCCCCAGCATTTT. Protein sequence: CATSRDGQPQHF.

At least ten counts were recorded for this clonotype. J is TRBJ1-4 and V is TRBV18; a weak D match, TRBD1 (6 bases). The CDR3 extends over 14 amino acids. Trimming left V 5 bases short and J 5 bases short, with 12 bases between. Looked up from germline, CDR1 is KGHSH and CDR2 is LQKENI. The CDR3 DNA follows: TGTGCCAGCTCATCACAGGACAGAAATGAAAAACTGTTTTTT. Protein: CASSSQDRNEKLFF.

This clonotype appeared many times. V is TRBV7-2 and J is TRBJ2-7; the match to TRBD1 covers 7 bases. The CDR3 has 15 residues. Unmatched junction bases numbered 8, after V lost 6 bases and J lost 0 bases. In germline, CDR1 is SGHTA, CDR2 FQGNSA. The DNA of the CDR3 is TGTGCCAGCAGTGTTCAGGACAGGAGCTCCTACGAGCAGTACTTC. Protein sequence: CASSVQDRSSYEQYF. The full variable domain, with the rest looked up from reference TRBV7-2 and TRBJ2-7, is GAGVSQSPSNKVTEKGKDVELRCDPISGHTALYWYRQSLGQGLEFLIYFQGNSAPDKSGLPSDRFSAERTGGSVSTLTIQRTQQEDSAVYLCASSVQDRSSYEQYFGPGTRLTVT.

The chain has TRBV25-1 and TRBJ1-1; TRBD1 might be the D (5 bases). The CDR3 loop spans 14 amino acids. Trimming left V 1 base short and J 5 bases short, with 11 bases between. Germline V gives CDR1 MGHDK, CDR2 SYGVNS. This CDR3 is CASSESQGLTEAFF. For the CDR3, the DNA is TGTGCCAGCAGTGAATCCCAGGGATTAACTGAAGCTTTCTTT.